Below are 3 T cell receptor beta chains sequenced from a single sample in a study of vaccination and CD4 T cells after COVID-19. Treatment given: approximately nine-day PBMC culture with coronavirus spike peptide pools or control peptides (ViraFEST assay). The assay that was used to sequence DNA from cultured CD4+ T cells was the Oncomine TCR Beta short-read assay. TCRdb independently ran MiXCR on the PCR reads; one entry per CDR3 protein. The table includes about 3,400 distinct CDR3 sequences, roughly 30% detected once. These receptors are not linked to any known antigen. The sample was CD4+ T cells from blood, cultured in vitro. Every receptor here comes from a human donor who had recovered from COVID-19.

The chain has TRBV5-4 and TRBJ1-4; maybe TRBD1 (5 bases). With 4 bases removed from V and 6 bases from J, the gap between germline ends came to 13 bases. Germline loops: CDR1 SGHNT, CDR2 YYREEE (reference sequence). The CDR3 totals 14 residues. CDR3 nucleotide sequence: TGTGCCAGCAGCGTCTCAGGGACGGATGAAAAACTGTTTTTT. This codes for CASSVSGTDEKLFF.

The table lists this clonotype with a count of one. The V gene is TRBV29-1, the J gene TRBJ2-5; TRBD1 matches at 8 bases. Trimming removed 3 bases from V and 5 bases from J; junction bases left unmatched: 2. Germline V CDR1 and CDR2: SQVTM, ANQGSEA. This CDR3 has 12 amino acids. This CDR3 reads CSVDDRGETQYF. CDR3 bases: TGCAGCGTTGATGACAGGGGCGAGACCCAGTACTTC.

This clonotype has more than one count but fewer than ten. The CDR3 DNA reads as TGCAGTGCTAGAGATACGGTGAACACTGAAGCTTTCTTT. This translates into CSARDTVNTEAFF. The rearrangement joins TRBV20-1 to TRBJ1-1; D unresolved. From germline, CDR1 is DFQATT and CDR2 SNEGSKA (reference sequence). CDR3 length: 13 residues. The ends were cut back, 0 bases at V and 0 bases at J, with 5 bases in the middle.